The 17 T cell receptor beta chains below come from one sample, sequenced in a study of identical twins. MiXCR was run by TCRdb on the 5' RACE reads, yielding one entry per CDR3 protein. Of about 890,000 distinct CDR3 sequences in the sample, about 12% were seen once. The data also belong to a second study, concerning yellow fever vaccine responses in identical twins.

Input material: PBMCs. The receptors originated from a woman between 18 and 29 years old in good health.

This clonotype occurred a few times. The chain carries TRBV5-5 and TRBJ2-2; D is undetermined. V was trimmed by 3 bases and J by 6 bases, leaving 6 bases between them. CDR1 is SGHKS and CDR2 is YYEKEE in the germline V gene (reference sequence). The CDR3 sequence is 12 residues long. The CDR3: CASSSAPGELFF. The DNA for the CDR3 is TGTGCCAGCAGCTCCGCGCCCGGGGAGCTGTTTTTT.

This clonotype was recorded a few times. The rearrangement links TRBV7-2 to TRBJ2-4; D uncertain. From germline, CDR1 is SGHTA and CDR2 FQGNSA. V was trimmed by 2 bases and J by 6 bases, leaving 11 bases between them. The CDR3 extends over 14 amino acids. The DNA for the CDR3 is TGTGCCAGCAGCTTAAATTTGTTTACAAACATTCAGTACTTC. Translation gives CASSLNLFTNIQYF.

This clonotype has only a few counts. The chain couples TRBV5-6 to TRBJ1-5, with 7 bases fitting TRBD1. The V gene end was trimmed by 0 bases and the J gene end by 7 bases; junction bases not matched to a gene: 7. Germline CDR1 reads SGHDT; CDR2 reads YYEEEE. The CDR3 spans 15 residues. The CDR3 sequence is CASSLGRGPGQPQHF. The CDR3 nucleotides are TGTGCCAGCAGCTTGGGGAGGGGGCCTGGGCAGCCCCAGCATTTT.

This clonotype came up a few times. The chain uses TRBV9 and TRBJ2-3; D possibly uses TRBD1 or TRBD2 (5 bases each). This CDR3 region has 15 residues. V was cut by 0 bases and J by 0 bases, with 8 bases left in between. The germline V gene has CDR1 SGDLS and CDR2 YYNGEE. As DNA, the CDR3 is TGTGCCAGCAGCGTAGGGGGGTATAGCACAGATACGCAGTATTTT. Its translation is CASSVGGYSTDTQYF.

This clonotype was observed a handful of times. The CDR3 nucleotides are TGCAGCGTTGAATTCGGTACCTACGAGCAGTACTTC. It specifies CSVEFGTYEQYF. The chain uses TRBV29-1 and TRBJ2-7; D unresolved. The V gene lost 2 bases and the J gene lost 2 bases, with 7 bases spanning the gap. The CDR3 is 12 amino acids. Germline CDR1 SQVTM, CDR2 ANQGSEA.

This clonotype was seen only a few times. This rearrangement joins TRBV14 to TRBJ2-5; D unclear. Trimming cost V 1 base and J 2 bases, with 17 bases left between them. There are 17 residues in the CDR3. Germline V gene sequence: CDR1 SGHDN, CDR2 FVKESK. As DNA, the CDR3 is TGTGCCAGCAGCCAAGTAGGTGTCCTCACAACGCAAGAGACCCAGTACTTC. It specifies CASSQVGVLTTQETQYF.

This clonotype was seen just once. This chain joins TRBV2 and TRBJ2-7; D not certain. The CDR3 is 11 amino acids. Per germline, CDR1 SNHLY and CDR2 FYNNEI. V was cut by 6 bases and J by 6 bases, with 9 bases left in between. The chain's CDR3 is CASSVGREQYV. CDR3 bases: TGTGCCAGCAGCGTTGGTCGCGAGCAGTACGTC.

There are a few counts of this clonotype. V is TRBV28 and J is TRBJ2-3; D unclear. Trimming shortened V by 3 bases and J by 0 bases, and 10 bases separated the two germline ends. Germline V gene data show CDR1 as MDHEN and CDR2 as SYDVKM. This CDR3 has 15 residues. CDR3 sequence: CASSFSDLSTDTQYF. The CDR3 DNA reads TGTGCCAGCAGTTTCTCAGACCTAAGCACAGATACGCAGTATTTT.

Concerning this clonotype: Given a much more abundant clone one base away, this may be a read error. The rearrangement uses TRBV5-1 and TRBJ1-1; TRBD1 might be the D (5 bases). Germline assignment: CDR1 SGHRS and CDR2 YFSETQ. The CDR3 totals 13 residues. V was shortened by 5 bases and J by 1 base, with 9 bases between the two germline ends. CDR3 loop: CASRGAGNTEAFF. DNA for the CDR3: TGCGCCAGCAGAGGGGCAGGGAACACTGAAGCTTTCTTT.

This clonotype was seen many times. The rearrangement joins TRBV2 to TRBJ2-3; TRBD2 is a possible D gene (5 bases). The V and J ends lost 7 bases and 2 bases respectively, with 10 bases between them. The germline CDR1 and CDR2 sequences are SNHLY and FYNNEI. The CDR3 is 13 amino acids. DNA for the CDR3: TGTGCCAGCAATACTAGGGTCACAGATACGCAGTATTTT. Encoded protein: CASNTRVTDTQYF.

This clonotype was observed a few times. The rearrangement links TRBV6-1 to TRBJ2-1; no clear D gene. Per germline, CDR1 MNHNS and CDR2 SASEGT. V was cut by 2 bases and J by 7 bases, with 6 bases left in between. This CDR3 spans 12 amino acids. In DNA form, the CDR3 reads TGTGCCAGCAGTGAACCGGCAAATGAGCAGTTCTTC. It translates to CASSEPANEQFF.

The gene calls are TRBV10-3 and TRBJ2-7; 12 positions match TRBD2. This CDR3 region has 13 residues. The junction had 3 bases not matched to a gene; V was cut back by 6 bases and J by 6 bases. Germline CDR1 reads ENHRY; CDR2 reads SYGVKD. The CDR3 loop reads CAISPGLAGEQYV. The CDR3 DNA follows: TGTGCCATCAGCCCGGGACTAGCGGGCGAGCAGTACGTC.

A few counts support this clonotype. The chain joins TRBV12-3 or TRBV12-4 to TRBJ2-1; 8 bases line up with TRBD2. The CDR3 has 15 residues. V trimming: 3 bases; J trimming: 6 bases; junction bases outside the gene matches: 7. The DNA of the CDR3 is TGTGCCAGCAGTTTTCCGGGGGGGGCCCTCAATGAGCAGTTCTTC. Its protein product is CASSFPGGALNEQFF.

This chain connects TRBV10-3 to TRBJ2-7; tentatively, D is TRBD1 or TRBD2 (5 bases each). Germline lookup yields CDR1 ENHRY and CDR2 SYGVKD. Trimming removed 8 bases at V and 4 bases at J, with 21 bases between. This CDR3 is built from 15 residues. The CDR3 DNA is TGTGCCATCCCCAACCGTTTGAAGGGGAGATACGAGCAGTACTTC. It yields the protein CAIPNRLKGRYEQYF.

This clonotype was detected only a few times. This chain links TRBV3-1 with TRBJ2-2; maybe TRBD1 (5 bases). The CDR3 runs to 15 residues. Between the trimmed V and J ends, which lost 2 bases and 2 bases, there was a span of 9 bases. Germline values: CDR1 LGHDT, CDR2 YNNKEL (reference sequence). The DNA for the CDR3 is TGTGCCAGCAGCCAAATGCAGGGAAACACCGGGGAGCTGTTTTTT. Its translation is CASSQMQGNTGELFF.

This clonotype has more than one count but fewer than ten. The chain joins TRBV27 to TRBJ2-1; the D gene is possibly TRBD2 (6 bases). Germline CDR1 MNHEY, CDR2 SMNVEV (reference sequence). CDR3 length equals 20 residues. V gave up 2 bases and J gave up 5 bases, with 28 bases separating them. CDR3 loop: CASSLRSPAPYERAHNEQFF. The CDR3 coding sequence is TGTGCCAGCAGTTTAAGGAGCCCAGCACCTTATGAGCGGGCTCACAATGAGCAGTTCTTC.

This clonotype was detected a few times. V is TRBV15 and J is TRBJ2-1; tentative D call: TRBD2 (5 bases). Germline CDR1 LNHNV, CDR2 YYDKDF (reference sequence). V was trimmed by 4 bases and J by 6 bases, leaving 13 bases between them. The CDR3 runs 14 residues. DNA of the CDR3: TGTGCCACCAGCAACTACGGACTTATCAATGAGCAGTTCTTC. Translation gives CATSNYGLINEQFF.